This TCR beta chain emerged from a study of response to subunit inactivated influenza vaccine. Notes on the study in general: Authors suggested each seasonal influenza vaccination recruits few new T cells.

One entry per CDR3 protein, called by TCRdb with MiXCR from the RT-PCR reads. The data show 800,000 to 1,000,000 distinct CDR3 sequences, 20% to 25% seen once. To note about this clonotype: The antigen is not known.

CDR1 and CDR2 (germline): SGHRS, YFSETQ. This CDR3 contains 13 residues. V was cut by 4 bases and J by 4 bases, with 11 bases left in between. This sequence joins TRBV5-1 and TRBJ1-2; D is ambiguous. The source is a man between 50 and 59 years old who received an inactivated influenza vaccine. Sequencing used PBMCs from blood, obtained more than 4 days after vaccination. The CDR3: CASSPSLSYGYTF. In DNA form, the CDR3 reads TGCGCCAGCAGCCCCAGTCTTTCCTATGGCTACACCTTC.